This T cell receptor beta chain derives from a study of blood T cell repertoires in COVID-19. V lost 4 bases, J lost 7 bases, and 11 bases stayed unmatched. CDR3 size: 15 residues. The germline gives CDR1 MGHDK, CDR2 SYGVNS. In the authors' workflow: From reference gene primer amplification, estimates of nucleated cell counts were derived. Some clones are missing from TCRdb's copy, which holds only in-frame ones; the method was immunoSEQ multiplex PCR. V and J calls and clone size follow that table, whereas D and trimming were derived from the DNA. The sample includes approximately 300,000 clones, around nine tenths of them seen just once.

The material sequenced was peripheral blood. The sequence derives from a woman younger than 45 with COVID-19, enrolled during active disease. The V call is TRBV25-1, the J call TRBJ2-7; the match to TRBD1 covers 9 bases. Written as DNA, the CDR3 is TGTGCCAGCAGTGGGGGGCACAGGGGGCCTAGGGAGCAGTACTTC. It specifies CASSGGHRGPREQYF.